Listed here are 32 T cell receptor beta chains from one sample, sequenced in a study of T-cell reconstitution after alpha-beta-depleted transplantation in children. Using unique molecular identifiers, the investigators prepared the TCRbeta library. TCRdb redid the calling of the PCR reads with MiXCR, one entry per CDR3 protein. Counted here are around 450,000 distinct CDR3 sequences, around two fifths occurring once; the ten biggest clones make up around a quarter. Sequencing was performed on PBMCs, taken before TCRalphabeta/CD19-depleted stem cell transplant. These receptors were taken from a girl aged 2 to 9 with aplastic anemia, due to receive a stem cell transplant.

This chain uses TRBV5-1 with TRBJ1-2, with 11 bases matching TRBD1. Germline CDR1 SGHRS, CDR2 YFSETQ. The J segment lost 8 bases and the V segment lost 4 bases, leaving 13 bases of the junction unmatched. This CDR3 spans 16 amino acids. The CDR3 region has the DNA TGCGCCAGCAGCCCGGTCGGACAGGGGGCTATCAGAGGCTACACCTTC. Translating gives CASSPVGQGAIRGYTF. The full variable domain, with the rest looked up from reference TRBV5-1 and TRBJ1-2, is KAGVTQTPRYLIKTRGQQVTLSCSPISGHRSVSWYQQTPGQGLQFLFEYFSETQRNKGNFPGRFSGRQFSNSRSEMNVSTLELGDSALYLCASSPVGQGAIRGYTFGSGTRLTVV.

The chain recombines TRBV5-1 with TRBJ2-2, with D uncertain. The CDR3 totals 12 residues. Germline V lookup: CDR1 SGHRS, CDR2 YFSETQ. V dropped 4 bases and J dropped 7 bases, with 8 bases sitting between them. This chain's CDR3 is CASSLRHGELFF. The CDR3 nucleotides read TGCGCCAGCAGCCTGAGGCACGGGGAGCTGTTTTTT.

Only a few counts were recorded for this clonotype. The chain combines TRBV20-1 with TRBJ2-3; D gene unclear. The CDR3 spans 14 residues. Trimming removed 0 bases from V and 0 bases from J, with 7 bases in between. CDR1 DFQATT and CDR2 SNEGSKA come from the germline V gene (reference sequence). In nucleotides, the CDR3 is TGCAGTGCTAGAGATATTACGAGCACAGATACGCAGTATTTT. Residues: CSARDITSTDTQYF.

Details on this clonotype: No DNA is shown, since the ends of the CDR3 on it are uncertain; the CDR3 is the one TCRdb lists. V and J are TRBV29-1 and TRBJ2-2; the listed D gene, TRBD2, was not tested against the DNA. The CDR3 numbers 16 amino acids, ends counted. From germline, CDR1 is SQVTM and CDR2 ANQGSEA. This chain's CDR3 is CSVEWASGIHTGEPFF.

V and J are TRBV4-2 and TRBJ2-2, with D hard to call. V gave up 8 bases and J gave up 3 bases, with 4 bases separating them. Germline CDR1 and CDR2: LGHNA and YNFKEQ. The CDR3 contains 11 residues. The CDR3 region is CASGDTGELFF. Here the CDR3 DNA reads TGTGCCAGCGGGGACACCGGGGAGCTGTTTTTT.

The CDR3 loop reads CASSWDISNEKLFF. CDR3 nucleotide sequence: TGTGCCAGCAGCTGGGACATATCAAATGAAAAACTGTTTTTT. The chain recombines TRBV5-5 with TRBJ1-4; D is perhaps TRBD1 (6 bases). Germline lookup yields CDR1 SGHKS and CDR2 YYEKEE (reference sequence). The V end was cut by 3 bases, the J end by 5 bases, with 11 bases between. The CDR3 is 14 residues long.

The genes are TRBV7-9 and TRBJ1-1, with 12 bases lining up with TRBD1. After removal of 4 bases from V and 2 bases from J, the junction contained 2 bases not matched to a gene. CDR1 is SEHNR and CDR2 is FQNEAQ in the germline V gene (reference sequence). This CDR3 has 15 residues. The DNA of the CDR3 is TGTGCCAGCAGCTGGGACAGGGGGCCCAACACTGAAGCTTTCTTT. This translates into CASSWDRGPNTEAFF.

V is TRBV7-9 and J is TRBJ1-2; 8 nucleotides agree with TRBD1. After removal of 5 bases from V and 8 bases from J, the junction contained 7 bases not matched to a gene. The CDR3 spans 13 residues. Per the germline V gene, CDR1 is SEHNR and CDR2 is FQNEAQ (reference sequence). CDR3 nucleotide sequence: TGTGCCAGCAGCCCTACAGGGGGGAAAGGCTACACCTTC. The encoded protein is CASSPTGGKGYTF.

This clonotype has just a few counts. The V and J genes are TRBV6-5 and TRBJ2-2; 11 nucleotides line up with TRBD2. Germline V lookup: CDR1 MNHEY, CDR2 SVGAGI. CDR3 length equals 18 residues. Trimming cost V 0 bases and J 6 bases; bases outside gene matches: 9. The CDR3 loop is CASSYSTMIAGGSGELFF. CDR3 bases: TGTGCCAGCAGTTACTCGACGATGATAGCGGGAGGGTCCGGGGAGCTGTTTTTT.

This clonotype was recorded a few times. CDR3 amino acids: CASSLDGTGTDTQYF. CDR3 DNA sequence: TGTGCCAGCAGCTTAGACGGGACAGGCACAGATACGCAGTATTTT. The chain is built from TRBV11-3 and TRBJ2-3, with TRBD1 matching 7 bases. Trimming at V came to 0 bases and at J to 1 base, leaving 1 base not matched to a gene. In germline, CDR1 is SGHNT, CDR2 YENEEA. The CDR3 sequence is 15 residues long.

This rearrangement joins TRBV20-1 to TRBJ2-1, with 10 nucleotides matching TRBD2. J was trimmed by 4 bases and V by 4 bases; bases with no gene match: 4. Germline V lookup: CDR1 DFQATT, CDR2 SNEGSKA (reference sequence). The CDR3 runs to 14 residues. The CDR3 sequence: CSAITSGIYNEQFF. The CDR3 DNA reads as TGCAGTGCTATAACTAGCGGGATATACAATGAGCAGTTCTTC.

The table lists this clonotype with a few counts. The chain couples TRBV4-3 to TRBJ2-5; 8 nucleotides line up with TRBD1. The germline CDR1 and CDR2 sequences are LGHNA and YSLEER. After removal of 0 bases from V and 5 bases from J, the junction contained 11 bases not matched to a gene. The CDR3 loop spans 17 amino acids. In nucleotides, the CDR3 is TGCGCCAGCAGCCAAGATCATCGGACAGGGTCTCCGGAGACCCAGTACTTC. The encoded protein is CASSQDHRTGSPETQYF.

The chain combines TRBV5-1 with TRBJ2-5, with 10 bases matching TRBD1. CDR3 size: 14 residues. CDR1 is SGHRS, CDR2 YFSETQ, per germline. With 4 bases clipped from V and 5 bases from J, the junction kept 5 bases outside the gene matches. The CDR3 region is CASSRQGARETQYF. CDR3 nucleotide sequence: TGCGCCAGCAGCCGACAGGGGGCGCGTGAGACCCAGTACTTC.

The chain combines TRBV30 with TRBJ2-1; no firm D call. CDR3 length: 11 amino acids. Germline V gene data show CDR1 as GTSNPN and CDR2 as SVGIG (reference sequence). The ends were cut back, 1 base at V and 2 bases at J, with 0 bases in the middle. The CDR3 DNA sequence: TGTGCCTGGAGTGCCTACAATGAGCAGTTCTTC. This sequence encodes CAWSAYNEQFF.

This clonotype was seen only a few times. This chain connects TRBV12-3 or TRBV12-4 to TRBJ2-2; a possible D gene is TRBD1 (5 bases). V shed 6 bases and J shed 7 bases, with 18 bases lying between them. The CDR3 length is 15 residues. The CDR3 sequence: CASRPQGILGGELFF. The CDR3 region has the DNA TGTGCCAGCAGACCTCAGGGCATTCTGGGCGGGGAGCTGTTTTTT.

This clonotype appeared many times. This rearrangement joins TRBV6-6 to TRBJ2-2; D is undetermined. The CDR3 totals 13 residues. V was cut by 4 bases and J by 7 bases, with 10 bases left in between. CDR1 and CDR2 (germline): MNHNY, SVGAGI (reference sequence). This CDR3 is CASSFGPSGELFF. In DNA form, the CDR3 reads TGTGCCAGCAGTTTTGGGCCAAGCGGGGAGCTGTTTTTT.

The V gene is TRBV11-2, the J gene TRBJ2-2; possible D gene TRBD1, 5 bases. Germline lookup yields CDR1 SGHAT and CDR2 FQNNGV. The germline V and J ends were trimmed by 3 bases and 2 bases, with 13 bases remaining between them. This CDR3 is 16 amino acids long. The CDR3 DNA sequence: TGTGCCAGCAGCTTGAGTGCAGGGTTAAACACCGGGGAGCTGTTTTTT. Its translation is CASSLSAGLNTGELFF.

This clonotype was found once. The chain uses TRBV7-9 and TRBJ2-3; D is uncertain. The V gene lost 5 bases and the J gene lost 4 bases, with 13 bases spanning the gap. The CDR3 consists of 14 residues. Germline values: CDR1 SEHNR, CDR2 FQNEAQ (reference sequence). This CDR3 is CASSPKWQADTQYF. The CDR3 DNA is TGTGCCAGCAGCCCAAAGTGGCAGGCAGATACGCAGTATTTT.

The sample holds many counts of this clonotype. V usage is TRBV10-1 and J usage is TRBJ1-1, with D unclear. This CDR3 spans 16 amino acids. Deletions cut 0 bases from V and 0 bases from J, with 11 bases between. Germline V gene lookup returns CDR1 WNHNN and CDR2 SYGVQD (reference sequence). CDR3: CASSESRFSLNTEAFF. For the CDR3, the DNA is TGCGCCAGCAGTGAGTCAAGGTTTTCATTGAACACTGAAGCTTTCTTT.

This clonotype was seen ten or more times. The CDR3: CASRGLVSYNEQFF. The CDR3 bases are TGTGCCAGCAGGGGACTAGTCTCCTACAATGAGCAGTTCTTC. The rearrangement uses TRBV2 and TRBJ2-1; 8 nucleotides match TRBD2. Germline loops: CDR1 SNHLY, CDR2 FYNNEI. The CDR3 has 14 residues. V lost 6 bases to trimming and J lost 0 bases; unmatched junction nucleotides: 1.

This clonotype was recorded at least ten times. The chain employs TRBV2 and TRBJ2-2, with TRBD2 identical over 7 bases. CDR1 and CDR2 (germline): SNHLY, FYNNEI. This CDR3 comprises 16 residues. V was clipped by 4 bases and J by 0 bases; unmatched bases: 5. The CDR3 coding sequence is TGTGCCAGCAGTGGGGCGGGGGTTCCGAACACCGGGGAGCTGTTTTTT. This sequence encodes CASSGAGVPNTGELFF. Supplemented by reference TRBV2 and TRBJ2-2, the full variable domain reads EPEVTQTPSHQVTQMGQEVILRCVPISNHLYFYWYRQILGQKVEFLVSFYNNEISEKSEIFDDQFSVERPDGSNFTLKIRSTKLEDSAMYFCASSGAGVPNTGELFFGEGSRLTVL.

This clonotype was found many times. This chain connects TRBV12-3 or TRBV12-4 to TRBJ2-3; the match to TRBD2 covers 9 bases. The CDR3 extends over 16 amino acids. V lost 6 bases to trimming and J lost 4 bases; unmatched junction nucleotides: 11. The DNA of the CDR3 is TGTGCCAGCAGGGGGGTAGCGGGAGCTGAAGCAGATACGCAGTATTTT. This codes for CASRGVAGAEADTQYF.

This clonotype was counted many times. The chain joins TRBV20-1 to TRBJ1-5; maybe TRBD1 (6 bases). This CDR3 region has 13 residues. Germline loops: CDR1 DFQATT, CDR2 SNEGSKA (reference sequence). Between the trimmed V and J ends, which lost 6 bases and 4 bases, there was a span of 13 bases. The CDR3 reads CSAYRDSNQPQHF. As DNA, the CDR3 is TGCAGTGCCTACAGGGATTCTAATCAGCCCCAGCATTTT.

This clonotype was counted at least ten times. The J gene is TRBJ2-2, the V gene TRBV7-2; D is unresolved. CDR1 and CDR2 from the germline V gene are SGHTA and FQGNSA. The CDR3 extends over 14 amino acids. Trimming removed 2 bases at V and 4 bases at J, with 8 bases between. In nucleotides, the CDR3 is TGTGCCAGCAGCTTATCGGTGGTCACCGGGGAGCTGTTTTTT. This codes for CASSLSVVTGELFF.

This clonotype appeared a few times. V gene TRBV5-1 combines with J gene TRBJ2-7, with D perhaps being TRBD1 or TRBD2 (5 bases each). The CDR3 consists of 15 residues. Germline loops: CDR1 SGHRS, CDR2 YFSETQ. V dropped 4 bases and J dropped 0 bases, with 14 bases sitting between them. CDR3 region: CASSRDPEDSYEQYF. The CDR3, as DNA: TGCGCCAGCAGCCGGGACCCTGAAGACTCCTACGAGCAGTACTTC.

The rearrangement joins TRBV6-1 to TRBJ2-3, with D perhaps matching TRBD1 (5 bases). The ends were cut back, 5 bases at V and 3 bases at J, with 9 bases in the middle. Germline V gene data show CDR1 as MNHNS and CDR2 as SASEGT. The CDR3 runs 13 residues. The CDR3 DNA reads as TGTGCCAGCAGTACCCGGACAACAGATACGCAGTATTTT. Translation gives CASSTRTTDTQYF.

This clonotype was counted many times. The chain links TRBV4-1 to TRBJ1-4; 8 bases fit TRBD1. Germline lookup yields CDR1 MGHRA and CDR2 YSYEKL. Trimming removed 3 bases from V and 14 bases from J; junction bases left unmatched: 5. This CDR3 is built from 12 residues. As DNA, the CDR3 is TGCGCCAGCAGCCAGTTGACAGGGGTCCTGTTTTTT. Its protein is CASSQLTGVLFF.

The J gene is TRBJ2-2, the V gene TRBV20-1; D gene ambiguous. The CDR3 consists of 15 residues. The germline V gene encodes CDR1 DFQATT and CDR2 SNEGSKA (reference sequence). The germline V and J ends were trimmed by 0 bases and 2 bases, with 10 bases remaining between them. CDR3 region: CSARDLVDNTGELFF. The CDR3 DNA reads as TGCAGTGCTAGAGATCTGGTTGACAACACCGGGGAGCTGTTTTTT.

V usage is TRBV9 and J usage is TRBJ2-2; D uncertain. Germline V gene data show CDR1 as SGDLS and CDR2 as YYNGEE. Trimming took off 0 bases at V and 6 bases at J, with 9 bases between the two ends. The CDR3 loop spans 14 amino acids. The CDR3 bases are TGTGCCAGCAGCGTAGGAGGCGCATCCGGGGAGCTGTTTTTT. Residues: CASSVGGASGELFF. The complete variable domain, with remaining parts taken from reference TRBV9 and TRBJ2-2, reads DSGVTQTPKHLITATGQRVTLRCSPRSGDLSVYWYQQSLDQGLQFLIQYYNGEERAKGNILERFSAQQFPDLHSELNLSSLELGDSALYFCASSVGGASGELFFGEGSRLTVL.

This clonotype has just a few counts. The V gene is TRBV20-1, the J gene TRBJ2-5, with D maybe TRBD2 (5 bases). The CDR3 loop spans 13 amino acids. CDR1 and CDR2 from the germline V gene are DFQATT and SNEGSKA (reference sequence). Trimming took 6 bases from V and 5 from J, leaving 16 bases between them. CDR3 in DNA: TGCAGTGCCCCTCGAGGGATACGGGAGACCCAGTACTTC. Translation: CSAPRGIRETQYF.

This clonotype was detected many times. The V gene is TRBV5-1, the J gene TRBJ2-7; the D gene is possibly TRBD1 (6 bases). The CDR3 is made up of 15 amino acids. Trimming cost V 0 bases and J 0 bases, with 10 bases left between them. CDR1 and CDR2 from the germline V gene are SGHRS and YFSETQ. The DNA for the CDR3 is TGCGCCAGCAGCTTGGTACAGGGTAGCTCCTACGAGCAGTACTTC. Its protein product is CASSLVQGSSYEQYF.

The chain couples TRBV5-6 to TRBJ2-7, with D possibly TRBD2 on 6 matching bases. The CDR3 totals 16 residues. Germline V gene data show CDR1 as SGHDT and CDR2 as YYEEEE. Trimming took off 2 bases at V and 2 bases at J, with 17 bases between the two ends. The CDR3 region is CASSFGSLGGAYEQYF. The CDR3, as DNA: TGTGCCAGCAGCTTTGGTTCATTAGGAGGGGCCTACGAGCAGTACTTC.